Given below is one TCR beta chain in context. TCRdb's copy holds only in-frame clones and misses some; the assay was immunoSEQ multiplex PCR. The sample has roughly 76,000 clones; approximately 94% are singletons. The sample comes from a study of control samples from healthy donors and cancer patients. Looked up from germline, CDR1 is SQVTM and CDR2 is ANQGSEA. V lost 4 bases and J 5 bases, leaving 17 bases between the germline ends. CDR3 length: 14 residues. Sequenced: PBMCs. The chain links TRBV29-1 to TRBJ1-2; a weak D match, TRBD1 (6 bases). The receptor's source is a woman aged 40 to 50 with lung cancer. The CDR3 here is CSVGIAAGEYGYTF. For the CDR3, the DNA is TGCAGCGTTGGGATCGCAGCAGGGGAGTATGGCTACACCTTC.